These 32 T cell receptor beta chains were sequenced from one sample in a study of T cells in Graves' hyperthyroidism and ophthalmopathy. Using RNA transcripts as the source, TCR beta CDR3 regions were amplified. During a first-round RT-PCR of the TCR CDR3, the HTBI primer set was used. A single record per CDR3 protein comes from TCRdb applying MiXCR to the multiplex PCR reads. The sample has about 250,000 distinct CDR3 sequences; roughly 22% are singletons. Sequencing was performed on blood. These receptor sequences come from a middle-aged woman with Graves' ophthalmopathy.

This clonotype has at least ten counts. The rearrangement links TRBV7-9 to TRBJ1-1, with TRBD1 identical over 7 bases. In germline, CDR1 is SEHNR, CDR2 FQNEAQ (reference sequence). The CDR3 is made up of 13 amino acids. V gave up 6 bases and J gave up 7 bases; unmatched junction bases: 8. CDR3: CASRPPGDSEAFF. DNA of the CDR3: TGTGCCAGCAGACCTCCAGGGGACAGTGAAGCTTTCTTT.

Many counts were recorded for this clonotype. This chain links TRBV20-1 with TRBJ2-5, with 11 bases matching TRBD2. The CDR3 has 17 residues. J lost 2 bases, V lost 4 bases, and 12 bases had no gene match. Germline CDR1 is DFQATT and CDR2 is SNEGSKA (reference sequence). CDR3 amino acids: CSAIRTALAGVQETQYF. The CDR3 coding sequence is TGCAGTGCTATAAGGACAGCACTAGCGGGAGTTCAAGAGACCCAGTACTTC.

Ten or more counts support this clonotype. The V call is TRBV6-2 or TRBV6-3, the J call TRBJ2-2; weak D call: TRBD2 (5 bases). Germline V gene sequence: CDR1 MNHEY, CDR2 SVGEGT. CDR3 size: 14 residues. V shed 7 bases and J shed 2 bases, with 11 bases lying between them. The CDR3 DNA reads as TGTGCCAGCACCCTCGGGATTAACACCGGGGAGCTGTTTTTT. Protein: CASTLGINTGELFF.

This chain links TRBV7-9 with TRBJ1-2; D gene uncertain. V lost 7 bases to trimming and J lost 3 bases, with 15 bases between them. CDR1 is SEHNR and CDR2 is FQNEAQ in the germline V gene (reference sequence). The CDR3 consists of 14 residues. In DNA, the CDR3 is TGTGCCAGCACCCCCGGACCGCCGTACTATGGCTACACCTTC. Translation gives CASTPGPPYYGYTF.

This clonotype was found many times. The rearrangement joins TRBV20-1 to TRBJ2-5; 9 nucleotides match TRBD1. V lost 5 bases, J lost 7 bases, and 11 bases stayed unmatched. Germline loops: CDR1 DFQATT, CDR2 SNEGSKA (reference sequence). The CDR3 length is 14 residues. The DNA of the CDR3 is TGCAGTGCTCCCCGGACAGGGGAGAAGGGGACCCAGTACTTC. Translation gives CSAPRTGEKGTQYF.

The J gene is TRBJ2-7, the V gene TRBV6-2 or TRBV6-3; TRBD2 matches at 9 bases. CDR1 and CDR2 (germline): MNHEY, SVGEGT. This CDR3 is built from 20 residues. After removal of 6 bases from V and 0 bases from J, the junction contained 21 bases not matched to a gene. CDR3 in DNA: TGTGCCAGCAGGGCTAGCGGGATCACCAACATTCCGTCTATCTCCTACGAGCAGTACTTC. Translated: CASRASGITNIPSISYEQYF.

This clonotype was seen at least ten times. The chain is built from TRBV19 and TRBJ1-5, with a weak D call TRBD1 (6 bases). Germline values: CDR1 LNHDA, CDR2 SQIVND (reference sequence). There are 14 residues in the CDR3. V lost 4 bases and J 4 bases, leaving 11 bases between the germline ends. The CDR3 sequence: CASSRDIGNQPQHF. In DNA form, the CDR3 reads TGTGCCAGTAGTAGGGACATCGGGAATCAGCCCCAGCATTTT.

This clonotype was counted ten times or more. CDR3 in DNA: TGTGCCAGTAGCTCTAGCGGGAGACTCGACGAGCAGTACTTC. Protein sequence: CASSSSGRLDEQYF. The chain uses TRBV19 and TRBJ2-7; 10 bases are a match to TRBD2. The germline gives CDR1 LNHDA, CDR2 SQIVND (reference sequence). This CDR3 has 14 residues. The trim removed 6 bases at V and 5 bases at J, leaving 7 bases unmatched.

This clonotype came up many times. The CDR3 DNA sequence: TGTGCCAGCAGTGATACAGGGGGCAGGGGCTACACCTTC. It codes for CASSDTGGRGYTF. This rearrangement joins TRBV6-4 to TRBJ1-2; 9 bases match TRBD1. V lost 3 bases and J lost 8; bases outside the gene matches: 4. The CDR3 is 13 residues long. CDR1 MRHNA and CDR2 SNTAGT come from the germline V gene.

The sample holds one count of this clonotype. One junction end does not reproduce the germline sequence, and a read error may be involved. The gene calls are TRBV29-1 and TRBJ2-2, with D perhaps matching TRBD2 (5 bases). The germline V gene has CDR1 SQVTM and CDR2 ANQGSEA. The CDR3 sequence is 11 residues long. CDR3 loop: CSDLEAGELYF. The CDR3 DNA follows: TGCAGCGATCTGGAAGCCGGGGAGCTGTATTTT.

This clonotype was seen many times. The chain links TRBV12-3 or TRBV12-4 to TRBJ1-5, with D unclear. CDR3 size: 13 residues. With 3 bases removed from V and 4 bases from J, the gap between germline ends came to 7 bases. The CDR3 reads CASSLSPNQPQHF. Here the CDR3 DNA reads TGTGCCAGCAGTTTGTCCCCTAATCAGCCCCAGCATTTT.

This clonotype showed up many times. The chain combines TRBV28 with TRBJ1-5; 12 bases map to TRBD1. The CDR3 is made up of 15 amino acids. The V gene end was trimmed by 5 bases and the J gene end by 6 bases; junction bases not matched to a gene: 5. The V gene's germline CDR1 is MDHEN and CDR2 SYDVKM. The CDR3: CASSGGQGAGQPQHF. CDR3 in DNA: TGTGCCAGCAGTGGGGGACAGGGGGCGGGTCAGCCCCAGCATTTT.

In this sample, this clonotype turned up many times. The J gene is TRBJ2-7, the V gene TRBV4-1; 8 bases align to TRBD2. Trimming cost V 4 bases and J 3 bases; bases outside gene matches: 5. The CDR3 is made up of 14 amino acids. Germline lookup yields CDR1 MGHRA and CDR2 YSYEKL. CDR3 DNA sequence: TGCGCCAGCAGCCTGATGGGGACTAGCTACGAGCAGTACTTC. It translates to CASSLMGTSYEQYF.

The rearrangement joins TRBV13 to TRBJ2-6, with 7 bases matching TRBD1. V trimming: 5 bases; J trimming: 2 bases; junction bases outside the gene matches: 9. This CDR3 is built from 17 residues. Germline V gene lookup returns CDR1 PRHDT and CDR2 FYEKMQ (reference sequence). The CDR3 loop reads CASSPRGDRAGANVLTF. CDR3 bases: TGTGCCAGCAGCCCCCGGGGCGACAGGGCTGGGGCCAACGTCCTGACTTTC.

This clonotype was observed many times. The rearrangement links TRBV20-1 to TRBJ2-7; D is perhaps TRBD1 (5 bases). Germline CDR1 is DFQATT and CDR2 is SNEGSKA (reference sequence). This CDR3 has 11 residues. V lost 3 bases and J 7 bases, leaving 10 bases between the germline ends. The CDR3: CSARTVLEQYF. DNA of the CDR3: TGCAGTGCTAGGACAGTTCTAGAGCAGTACTTC.

This clonotype occurred many times. The gene calls are TRBV6-1 and TRBJ2-5; either TRBD1 or TRBD2 may fit D (5 bases each). Germline values: CDR1 MNHNS, CDR2 SASEGT. CDR3 length: 14 amino acids. Trimming stripped 3 bases from V and 5 bases from J, with 13 bases between. CDR3 DNA sequence: TGTGCCAGCAGTGACCCGGGACGTCAGGAGACCCAGTACTTC. It specifies CASSDPGRQETQYF.

Ten or more counts support this clonotype. The rearrangement uses TRBV3-1 and TRBJ2-2, with 10 bases aligning to TRBD1. The V gene's germline CDR1 is LGHDT and CDR2 YNNKEL (reference sequence). With V trimmed by 4 bases and J by 4 bases, 6 bases remained unmatched. The CDR3 runs 16 residues. CDR3 nucleotide sequence: TGTGCCAGCAGCCTTCGGACAGGGGGGGCCACCGGGGAGCTGTTTTTT. It translates to CASSLRTGGATGELFF.

This clonotype was detected many times. CDR3 DNA sequence: TGCAGTGCTTCTGAGGCAGGGGGCTGGACTGAAGCTTTCTTT. Translated, it gives CSASEAGGWTEAFF. J is TRBJ1-1 and V is TRBV20-1; 8 bases align to TRBD1. Germline V lookup: CDR1 DFQATT, CDR2 SNEGSKA (reference sequence). V gave up 5 bases and J gave up 5 bases; unmatched junction bases: 10. This CDR3 is 14 amino acids long.

This clonotype occurred many times. This chain connects TRBV28 to TRBJ2-5; 9 nucleotides agree with TRBD1. Looked up from germline, CDR1 is MDHEN and CDR2 is SYDVKM. The trim removed 8 bases at V and 2 bases at J, leaving 6 bases unmatched. The CDR3 spans 14 residues. Here the CDR3 DNA reads TGTGCCAGCGCGTCCGGGACAGGGCAAGAGACCCAGTACTTC. Translated: CASASGTGQETQYF.

This sequence joins TRBV7-8 and TRBJ1-3; D is perhaps TRBD1 (5 bases). CDR1 SGHVS and CDR2 FQNEAQ come from the germline V gene. The CDR3 covers 15 residues. V shed 3 bases and J shed 0 bases, with 9 bases lying between them. The CDR3 loop is CASSFRAPSGNTIYF. CDR3 DNA: TGTGCCAGCAGCTTCAGGGCCCCCTCTGGAAACACCATATATTTT.

The table lists this clonotype with many counts. The J gene is TRBJ1-1, the V gene TRBV12-3 or TRBV12-4, with a weak D call TRBD1 (6 bases). The CDR3 consists of 15 residues. V lost 7 bases, J lost 4 bases, and 19 bases lay in between. The CDR3 coding sequence is TGTGCCAGCAATTGGTTCGGAGGGGGGGGCACTGAAGCTTTCTTT. This codes for CASNWFGGGGTEAFF.

This clonotype has ten or more counts. The V call is TRBV6-1, the J call TRBJ2-7, with 7 bases aligning to TRBD1. Trimming at V came to 5 bases and at J to 2 bases, leaving 6 bases not matched to a gene. This CDR3 has 14 residues. The germline CDR1 and CDR2 sequences are MNHNS and SASEGT. CDR3 amino acids: CASSQRQGTYEQYF. The DNA for the CDR3 is TGTGCCAGCAGTCAGAGACAGGGAACCTACGAGCAGTACTTC.

This chain connects TRBV12-3 or TRBV12-4 to TRBJ1-1; D unresolved. The germline V and J ends were trimmed by 4 bases and 4 bases, with 10 bases remaining between them. The CDR3 sequence is 13 residues long. CDR3 residues: CASSSGWVTEAFF. The CDR3 bases are TGTGCCAGCAGTTCCGGTTGGGTCACTGAAGCTTTCTTT.

This clonotype was recorded many times. The rearrangement joins TRBV5-5 to TRBJ2-7, with 9 bases lining up with TRBD2. Unmatched junction bases numbered 6, after V lost 1 base and J lost 4 bases. Germline V gives CDR1 SGHKS, CDR2 YYEKEE (reference sequence). This CDR3 has 15 residues. The CDR3 region has the DNA TGTGCCAGCAGCTTGTTGGCAGCGGGGGGTTACGAGCAGTACTTC. Amino acids: CASSLLAAGGYEQYF. The whole variable domain, remainder taken from reference TRBV5-5 and TRBJ2-7, is DAGVTQSPTHLIKTRGQQVTLRCSPISGHKSVSWYQQVLGQGPQFIFQYYEKEERGRGNFPDRFSARQFPNYSSELNVNALLLGDSALYLCASSLLAAGGYEQYFGPGTRLTVT.

In this sample, this clonotype turned up many times. The chain combines TRBV7-2 with TRBJ1-3; D not resolved. The V gene lost 1 base and the J gene lost 0 bases, with 7 bases spanning the gap. The germline V gene has CDR1 SGHTA and CDR2 FQGNSA. This CDR3 spans 15 amino acids. CDR3 amino acids: CASSLVGNSGNTIYF. For the CDR3, the DNA is TGTGCCAGCAGCTTAGTTGGGAACTCTGGAAACACCATATATTTT.

The V call is TRBV18, the J call TRBJ2-7; 11 positions agree with TRBD2. The ends lost 0 bases at V and 0 bases at J; junction bases unmatched: 4. Germline V gene data show CDR1 as KGHSH and CDR2 as LQKENI. This CDR3 has 17 residues. The CDR3 DNA reads as TGTGCCAGCTCACCACCGGGGCTAGCGGGAGGCTCCTACGAGCAGTACTTC. Its translation is CASSPPGLAGGSYEQYF.

On this clonotype: An end of the junction does not agree with germline; a read error may underlie this. The chain couples TRBV24-1 to TRBJ1-1; perhaps TRBD1 as D (5 bases). Germline CDR1 KGHDR, CDR2 SFDVKD. The CDR3 is made up of 14 amino acids. The CDR3 coding sequence is TGTGCCAGCAGTCACCGGGGGTCGAACACTGAAGCTTTCTTT. Protein: CASSHRGSNTEAFF.

This chain uses TRBV11-2 with TRBJ2-5; the D gene is possibly TRBD2 (5 bases). The germline gives CDR1 SGHAT, CDR2 FQNNGV. The CDR3 is 16 residues long. V gave up 1 base and J gave up 0 bases, with 12 bases separating them. CDR3 in amino acids: CASSLVSATYQETQYF. The CDR3 coding sequence is TGTGCCAGCAGCTTAGTTAGCGCGACGTACCAAGAGACCCAGTACTTC.

There are many counts of this clonotype. V is TRBV28 and J is TRBJ1-1; D uncertain. V was pared by 7 bases and J by 1 base, with 10 bases between. Germline loops: CDR1 MDHEN, CDR2 SYDVKM. The CDR3 is 13 amino acids. CDR3: CASTLIRNTEAFF. DNA for the CDR3: TGTGCCAGCACCCTCATACGGAACACTGAAGCTTTCTTT.

The table lists this clonotype with many counts. The V gene is TRBV20-1, the J gene TRBJ2-7; no clear D. The length of the CDR3 is 12 residues. V was pared by 6 bases and J by 5 bases, with 14 bases between. CDR1 and CDR2 (germline): DFQATT, SNEGSKA (reference sequence). This CDR3 is CSAPRPAHEQYF. The CDR3 region has the DNA TGCAGTGCCCCCCGCCCAGCCCACGAGCAGTACTTC.

This clonotype has ten or more counts. This chain connects TRBV3-1 to TRBJ2-7; perhaps D is TRBD1 or TRBD2 (6 bases each). V shed 0 bases and J shed 2 bases, with 14 bases lying between them. This CDR3 is built from 16 residues. Looked up from germline, CDR1 is LGHDT and CDR2 is YNNKEL (reference sequence). The DNA of the CDR3 is TGTGCCAGCAGCCAAGAGGGTGAGGGGGAGGCCTACGAGCAGTACTTC. Its protein is CASSQEGEGEAYEQYF.

This clonotype was seen many times. V and J are TRBV28 and TRBJ1-5; 8 nucleotides agree with TRBD1. V lost 5 bases, J lost 4 bases, and 4 bases stayed unmatched. Germline CDR1 reads MDHEN; CDR2 reads SYDVKM. CDR3 length: 14 amino acids. The DNA for the CDR3 is TGTGCCAGCAGTGGGACAGGCTTAAATCAGCCCCAGCATTTT. This codes for CASSGTGLNQPQHF.